This paragraph reports one TCR beta chain. The antigen is unknown. These data originate in a study of T cell responses to AZD1222 COVID-19 vaccine. Study-level results: White British ancestry dominated among donors, who included more females, and clonal diversity was possibly underestimated.

V trimming: 2 bases; J trimming: 4 bases; junction bases outside the gene matches: 3. The CDR3 consists of 14 residues. The germline CDR1 and CDR2 sequences are MNHEY and SVGEGT. Clones were sequenced by immunoSEQ multiplex PCR, and TCRdb holds only the in-frame ones, with some missing. The sample yields about 150,000 clones, over 90% seen once. This chain connects TRBV6-2 or TRBV6-3 to TRBJ2-5, with 8 bases matching TRBD2. The sequence derives from an adult who received the AZD1222 COVID-19 vaccine. The sequencing here drew on peripheral blood, taken 28 days after the second AZD1222 dose. CDR3 sequence (DNA): TGTGCCAGCAGTTACCTCAGCGGGGGAGAGACCCAGTACTTC. As protein: CASSYLSGGETQYF.